This T cell receptor (beta chain) was sequenced during a study of blood T cell repertoires in COVID-19. Looking at the study overall: Sources were T cells, B-cell-depleted T cells, or PBMCs; the material itself was cDNA or gDNA.

In the original analysis: Estimates of nucleated cell counts were drawn from the amplification of reference gene primers. Sequencing was performed with immunoSEQ multiplex PCR; in TCRdb, only in-frame clones are kept and a portion is missing. That table supplies the V and J calls and clone size; D and trimming were determined from the DNA. This table has about 670,000 clones, about 87% appearing once. The sequenced sample consisted of peripheral blood. The sequence was obtained from a young woman with acute or convalescent COVID-19.

CDR3 amino acids: CASSQDGGGGLSNQPQHF. In DNA, the CDR3 is TGTGCCAGCAGCCAAGATGGGGGTGGGGGGTTGAGCAATCAGCCCCAGCATTTT. V is TRBV4-2 and J is TRBJ1-5, with TRBD1 as a possible D gene (5 bases). V lost 0 bases and J lost 1, with 16 bases in between. Germline V gives CDR1 LGHNA, CDR2 YNFKEQ. The length of the CDR3 is 18 residues.